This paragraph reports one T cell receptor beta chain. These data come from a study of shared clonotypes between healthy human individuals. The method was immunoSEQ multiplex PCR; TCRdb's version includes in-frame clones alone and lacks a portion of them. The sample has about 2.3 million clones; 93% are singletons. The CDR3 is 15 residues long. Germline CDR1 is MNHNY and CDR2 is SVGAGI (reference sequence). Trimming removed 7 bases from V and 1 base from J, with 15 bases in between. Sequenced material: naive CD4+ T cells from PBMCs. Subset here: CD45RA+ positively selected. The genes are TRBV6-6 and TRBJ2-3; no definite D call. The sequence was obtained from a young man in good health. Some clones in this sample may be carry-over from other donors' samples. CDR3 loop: CASTLRRSGTDTQYF. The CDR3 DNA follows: TGTGCCAGCACCCTTAGGCGGTCGGGCACAGATACGCAGTATTTT.